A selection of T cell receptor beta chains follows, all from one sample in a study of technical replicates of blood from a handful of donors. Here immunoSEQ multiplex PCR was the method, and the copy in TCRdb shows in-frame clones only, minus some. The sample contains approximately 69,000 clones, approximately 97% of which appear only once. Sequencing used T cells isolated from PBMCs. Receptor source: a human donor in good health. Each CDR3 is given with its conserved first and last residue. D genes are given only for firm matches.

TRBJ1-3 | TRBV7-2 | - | CASSLIGTRNSGNTIYF | TGTGCCAGCAGCTTAATAGGGACACGAAACTCTGGAAACACCATATATTTT
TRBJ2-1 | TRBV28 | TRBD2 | CASRPTRRGRAYNEQFF | TGTGCCAGCAGGCCCACCCGGCGCGGGAGGGCCTACAATGAGCAGTTCTTC
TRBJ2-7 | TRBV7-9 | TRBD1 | CASSSTQGASVDEQYF | TGTGCCAGCAGCTCGACCCAGGGGGCGTCTGTAGACGAGCAGTACTTC
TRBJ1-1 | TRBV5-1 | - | CASSSNPGAGDTEAFF | TGCGCCAGCAGCTCTAACCCCGGTGCAGGGGACACTGAAGCTTTCTTT
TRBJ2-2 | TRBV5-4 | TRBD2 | CASSLKGLTGELFF | TGTGCCAGCAGCTTGAAGGGACTAACCGGGGAGCTGTTTTTT
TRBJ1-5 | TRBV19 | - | CASSINRFLGEGSNQPQHF | TGTGCCAGTAGTATTAATAGATTTTTGGGAGAGGGTAGCAATCAGCCCCAGCATTTT
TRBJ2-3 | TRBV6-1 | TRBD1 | CASSTDRARTDTQYF | TGTGCCAGCAGTACGGACAGGGCTCGCACAGATACGCAGTATTTT
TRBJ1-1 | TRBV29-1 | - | CSVDPRQTNTEAFF | TGCAGCGTTGACCCTAGACAGACCAACACTGAAGCTTTCTTT
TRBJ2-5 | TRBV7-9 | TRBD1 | CASSLTGQAQETQYF | TGTGCCAGCAGCTTGACGGGACAGGCACAAGAGACCCAGTACTTC
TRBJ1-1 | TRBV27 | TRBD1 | CASSFRQGEMNTEAFF | TGTGCCAGCAGTTTCCGACAGGGCGAAATGAACACTGAAGCTTTCTTT
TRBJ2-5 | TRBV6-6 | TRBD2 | CASSQTSGVETQYF | TGTGCCAGCAGCCAGACTAGCGGGGTTGAGACCCAGTACTTC
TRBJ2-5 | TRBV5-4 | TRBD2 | CASSLRGSETQYF | TGTGCCAGCAGCTTACGCGGGAGTGAGACCCAGTACTTC
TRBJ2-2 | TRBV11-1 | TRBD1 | CASGRTGNTGELFF | TGTGCCAGCGGAAGGACAGGGAACACCGGGGAGCTGTTTTTT
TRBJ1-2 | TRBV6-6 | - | CASSGSGYGYTF | TGTGCCAGCTCAGGGTCCGGCTATGGCTACACCTTC